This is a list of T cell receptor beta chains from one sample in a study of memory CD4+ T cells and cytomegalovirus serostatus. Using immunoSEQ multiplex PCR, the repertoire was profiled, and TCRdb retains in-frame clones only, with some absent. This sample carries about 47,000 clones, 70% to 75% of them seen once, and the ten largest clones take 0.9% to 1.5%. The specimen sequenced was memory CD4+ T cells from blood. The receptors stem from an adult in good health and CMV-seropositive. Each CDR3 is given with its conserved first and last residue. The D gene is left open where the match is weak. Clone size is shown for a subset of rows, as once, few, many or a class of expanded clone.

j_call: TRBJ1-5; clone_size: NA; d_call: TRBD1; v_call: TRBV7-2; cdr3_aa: CASSLGTGGNQPQHF; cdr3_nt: TGTGCCAGCAGCTTGGGGACAGGGGGCAATCAGCCCCAGCATTTT
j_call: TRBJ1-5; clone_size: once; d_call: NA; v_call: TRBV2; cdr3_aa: CASDDGTGESQPQHF; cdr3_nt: TGTGCCAGCGACGACGGGACGGGTGAATCTCAGCCCCAGCATTTT
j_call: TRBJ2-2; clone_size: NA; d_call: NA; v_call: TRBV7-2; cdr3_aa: CASSPQLHTGELFF; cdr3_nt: TGTGCCAGCAGCCCGCAGCTCCACACCGGGGAGCTGTTTTTT
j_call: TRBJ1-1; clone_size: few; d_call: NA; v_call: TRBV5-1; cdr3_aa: CASSELQGSNTEAFF; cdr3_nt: TGCGCCAGCAGCGAATTACAGGGCTCGAACACTGAAGCTTTCTTT
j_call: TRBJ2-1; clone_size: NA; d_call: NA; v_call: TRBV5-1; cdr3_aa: CASSLMGASSYNEQFF; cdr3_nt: TGCGCCAGCAGCTTGATGGGGGCTAGCTCCTACAATGAGCAGTTCTTC
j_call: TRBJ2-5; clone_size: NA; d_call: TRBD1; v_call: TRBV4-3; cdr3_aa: CASSQGVQGNSAQYF; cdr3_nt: TGCGCCAGCAGCCAGGGGGTACAGGGGAATTCAGCCCAGTACTTC
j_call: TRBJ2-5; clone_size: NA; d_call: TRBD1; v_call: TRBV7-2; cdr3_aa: CASRRTGGAETQYF; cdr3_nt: TGTGCCAGCAGGCGGACAGGGGGCGCGGAGACCCAGTACTTC
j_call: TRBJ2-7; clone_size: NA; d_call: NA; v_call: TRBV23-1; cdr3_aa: CASSQSPLPDPYEQYF; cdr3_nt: TGCGCCAGCAGTCAATCTCCCCTTCCCGATCCCTACGAGCAGTACTTC
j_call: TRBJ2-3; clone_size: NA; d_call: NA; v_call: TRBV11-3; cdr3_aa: CASSPARAGGTDTQYF; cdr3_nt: TGTGCCAGCAGCCCCGCCCGGGCAGGAGGCACAGATACGCAGTATTTT
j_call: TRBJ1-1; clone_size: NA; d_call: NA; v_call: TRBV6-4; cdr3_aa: CASRPEEGEAFF; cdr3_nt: TGTGCCAGCAGGCCCGAGGAAGGAGAAGCTTTCTTT
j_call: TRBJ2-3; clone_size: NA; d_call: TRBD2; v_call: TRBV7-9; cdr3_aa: CASSPGGARIDTQYF; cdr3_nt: TGTGCCAGCAGTCCCGGGGGGGCCCGCATTGATACGCAGTATTTT
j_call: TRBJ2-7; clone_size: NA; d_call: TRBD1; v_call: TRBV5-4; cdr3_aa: CASSFAGTGPYEQYF; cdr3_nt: TGTGCCAGCAGCTTTGCCGGGACAGGGCCCTACGAGCAGTACTTC
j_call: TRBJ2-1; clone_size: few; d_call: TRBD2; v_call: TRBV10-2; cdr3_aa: CASRGTSYNEQFF; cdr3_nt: TGCGCCAGCCGGGGGACTAGCTACAATGAGCAGTTCTTC
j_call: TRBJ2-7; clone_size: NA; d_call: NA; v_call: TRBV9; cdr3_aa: CASSVETQGGGEQYF; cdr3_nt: TGTGCCAGCAGCGTAGAAACCCAGGGAGGTGGCGAGCAGTACTTC
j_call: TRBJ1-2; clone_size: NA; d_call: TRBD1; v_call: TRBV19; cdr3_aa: CASSGDSLYYGYTF; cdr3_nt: TGTGCCAGTAGTGGGGACAGCCTATACTATGGCTACACCTTC
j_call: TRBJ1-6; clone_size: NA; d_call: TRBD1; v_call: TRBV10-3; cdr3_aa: CAISAGGAWNSPLHF; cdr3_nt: TGTGCCATCAGTGCAGGGGGCGCCTGGAATTCACCCCTCCACTTT
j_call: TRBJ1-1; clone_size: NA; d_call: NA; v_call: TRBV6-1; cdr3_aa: CASSDELRSGNGEAFF; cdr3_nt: TGTGCCAGCAGTGACGAACTAAGATCGGGGAATGGAGAAGCTTTCTTT
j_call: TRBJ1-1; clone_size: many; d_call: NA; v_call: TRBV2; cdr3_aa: CASSDQVTEAFF; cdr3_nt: TGTGCCAGCAGTGATCAGGTCACTGAAGCTTTCTTT
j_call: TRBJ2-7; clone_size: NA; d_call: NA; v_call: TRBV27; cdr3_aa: CASSSDFPTYEQYF; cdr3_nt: TGTGCCAGCAGTTCGGACTTCCCCACCTACGAGCAGTACTTC
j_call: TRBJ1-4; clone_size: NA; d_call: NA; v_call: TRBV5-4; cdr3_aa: CASSLDAGANEKLFF; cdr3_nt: TGTGCCAGCAGCTTGGACGCAGGGGCTAATGAAAAACTGTTTTTT
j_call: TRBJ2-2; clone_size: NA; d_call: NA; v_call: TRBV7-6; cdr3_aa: CASSLLRGAGELFF; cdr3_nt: TGTGCCAGCAGCTTATTACGGGGAGCCGGGGAGCTGTTTTTT
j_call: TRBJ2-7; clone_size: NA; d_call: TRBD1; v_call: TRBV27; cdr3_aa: CASSLSPGQGLYEQYF; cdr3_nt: TGTGCCAGCAGTTTATCTCCGGGACAGGGTCTTTACGAGCAGTACTTC
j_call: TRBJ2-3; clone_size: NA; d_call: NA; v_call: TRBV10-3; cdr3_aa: CAITPGGGADTQYF; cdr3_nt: TGTGCCATAACGCCTGGAGGAGGCGCAGATACGCAGTATTTT
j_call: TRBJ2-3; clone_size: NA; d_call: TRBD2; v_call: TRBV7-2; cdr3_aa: CASSLARGVGDTQYF; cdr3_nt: TGTGCCAGCAGCCTTGCGCGGGGGGTGGGAGATACGCAGTATTTT
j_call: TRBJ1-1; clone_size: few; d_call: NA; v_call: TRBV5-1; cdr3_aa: CASSLSVMNTEAFF; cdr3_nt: TGCGCCAGCAGCTTATCAGTCATGAACACTGAAGCTTTCTTT
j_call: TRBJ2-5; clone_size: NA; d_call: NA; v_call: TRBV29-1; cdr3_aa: CSAGHQETQYF; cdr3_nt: TGCAGCGCGGGACACCAAGAGACCCAGTACTTC
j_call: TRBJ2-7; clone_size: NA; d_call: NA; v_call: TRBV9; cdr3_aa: CASSVAGNNEQYF; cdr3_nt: TGTGCCAGCAGCGTAGCTGGGAATAACGAGCAGTACTTC
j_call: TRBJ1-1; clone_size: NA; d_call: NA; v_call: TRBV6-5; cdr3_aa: CASSYRGEGLVEAFF; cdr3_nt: TGTGCCAGCAGTTACAGGGGAGAGGGTTTAGTTGAAGCTTTCTTT
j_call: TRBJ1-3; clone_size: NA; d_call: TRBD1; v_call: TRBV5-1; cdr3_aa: CASSPRSTGLSGNTIYF; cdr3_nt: TGCGCCAGCAGCCCGAGGTCGACAGGGCTCTCTGGAAACACCATATATTTT
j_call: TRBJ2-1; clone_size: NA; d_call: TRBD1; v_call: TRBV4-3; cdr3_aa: CASSQVRTGSSYNEQFF; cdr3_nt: TGCGCCAGCAGCCAAGTGCGGACAGGAAGCTCCTACAATGAGCAGTTCTTC
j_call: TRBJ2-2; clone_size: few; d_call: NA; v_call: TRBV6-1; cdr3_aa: CASSLNSGITGELFF; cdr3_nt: TGTGCCAGCAGTTTGAATTCGGGCATCACCGGGGAGCTGTTTTTT
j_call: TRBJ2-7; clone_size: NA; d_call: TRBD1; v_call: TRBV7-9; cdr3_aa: CASSSPGDSGYEQYF; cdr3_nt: TGTGCCAGCAGCTCCCCCGGGGACAGTGGCTACGAGCAGTACTTC
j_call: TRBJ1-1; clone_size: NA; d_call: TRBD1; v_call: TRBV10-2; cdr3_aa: CASRATGTVDADPTEAFF; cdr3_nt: TGCGCCAGCAGAGCGACCGGGACAGTGGACGCGGACCCCACTGAAGCTTTCTTT
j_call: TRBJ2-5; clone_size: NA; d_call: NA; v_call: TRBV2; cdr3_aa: CASSSKGHETQYF; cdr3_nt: TGTGCCAGCAGTTCTAAAGGGCACGAGACCCAGTACTTC
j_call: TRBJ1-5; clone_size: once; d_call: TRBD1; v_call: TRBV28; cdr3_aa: CASSRGGTGGNQPQHF; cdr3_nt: TGTGCCAGCAGCCGAGGGGGGACAGGGGGCAATCAGCCCCAGCATTTT
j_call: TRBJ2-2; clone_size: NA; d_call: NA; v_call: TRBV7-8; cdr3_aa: CASSQGGELDGELFF; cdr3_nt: TGTGCCAGCAGCCAGGGCGGGGAACTTGACGGGGAGCTGTTTTTT
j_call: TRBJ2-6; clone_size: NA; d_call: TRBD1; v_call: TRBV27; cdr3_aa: CASRLDRGSGANVLTF; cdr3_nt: TGTGCCAGCAGGCTCGACAGGGGGTCTGGGGCCAACGTCCTGACTTTC